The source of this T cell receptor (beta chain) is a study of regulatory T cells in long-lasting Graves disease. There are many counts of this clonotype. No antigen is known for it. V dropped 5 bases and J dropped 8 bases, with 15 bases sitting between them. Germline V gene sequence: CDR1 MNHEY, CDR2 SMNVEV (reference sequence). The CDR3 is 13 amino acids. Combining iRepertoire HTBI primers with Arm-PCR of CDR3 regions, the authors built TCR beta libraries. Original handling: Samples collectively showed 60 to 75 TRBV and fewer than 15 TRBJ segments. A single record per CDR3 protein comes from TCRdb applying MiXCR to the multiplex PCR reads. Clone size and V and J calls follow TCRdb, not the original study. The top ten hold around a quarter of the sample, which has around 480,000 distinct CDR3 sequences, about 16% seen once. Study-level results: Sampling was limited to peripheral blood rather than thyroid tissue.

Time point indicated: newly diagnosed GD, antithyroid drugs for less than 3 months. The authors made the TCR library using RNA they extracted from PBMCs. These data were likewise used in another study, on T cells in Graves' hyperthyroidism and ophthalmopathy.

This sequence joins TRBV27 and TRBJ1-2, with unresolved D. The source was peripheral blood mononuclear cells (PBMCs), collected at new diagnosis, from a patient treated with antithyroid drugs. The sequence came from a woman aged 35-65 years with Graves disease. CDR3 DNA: TGTGCCAGCAGTCCGTCAGTTTCGACCGGCTACACCTTC. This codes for CASSPSVSTGYTF.